Listed below are T cell receptor beta chains from one sample, sequenced in a study of CD8 T cells in Susac syndrome. TCRdb re-derived calls from the immunoSEQ multiplex PCR reads in MiXCR, one entry per CDR3 protein. Here the sample spans about 280,000 distinct CDR3 sequences, about 88% being singletons. The sample taken for sequencing was CD8+ T cells from PBMCs. The receptors derive from a human donor with multiple sclerosis. The CDR3 runs from the conserved cysteine through the conserved F or W. A D gene is named only where the DNA matches it firmly. Clone size is given for some rows only: seen once, a few or many times, or a class if the clone is expanded.

NA	TRBV29-1	TRBJ2-6	NA	CSVVVRTDPSGANVLTF	TGCAGCGTTGTGGTCCGAACTGATCCCTCTGGGGCCAACGTCCTGACTTTC
NA	TRBV5-5	TRBJ1-5	NA	CASSLEGFQPQHF	TGTGCCAGCAGCTTGGAAGGGTTTCAGCCCCAGCATTTT
TRBD1	TRBV6-5	TRBJ2-2	few	CASSSVTGYTGELFF	TGTGCCAGCAGTTCGGTGACAGGGTACACCGGGGAGCTGTTTTTT
TRBD1	TRBV9	TRBJ2-2	NA	CASSAAKDREYHGELFF	TGTGCCAGCAGCGCAGCAAAGGACAGGGAATATCACGGGGAGCTGTTTTTT
TRBD1	TRBV12-5	TRBJ2-5	NA	CASGTGQGKYQETQYF	TGTGCTAGTGGTACCGGACAGGGAAAGTACCAAGAGACCCAGTACTTC
NA	TRBV29-1	TRBJ2-7	NA	CSAWEGQQYEQYF	TGCAGCGCATGGGAGGGACAACAGTACGAGCAGTACTTC
NA	TRBV6-6	TRBJ1-1	NA	CASSYLESKETFF	TGTGCCAGCAGTTACCTGGAATCAAAAGAAACTTTCTTT
TRBD1	TRBV20-1	TRBJ2-7	NA	CSAVGQVSSYEQYF	TGCAGTGCCGTGGGACAGGTGAGCTCCTACGAGCAGTACTTC
NA	TRBV28	TRBJ1-5	NA	CASSLGHQQPQHF	TGTGCCAGCAGTTTAGGCCACCAGCAGCCCCAGCATTTT
TRBD1	TRBV6-5	TRBJ2-7	NA	CASGYRDRGYEQYF	TGTGCCAGCGGGTACCGGGACAGGGGCTACGAGCAGTACTTC
NA	TRBV27	TRBJ2-7	NA	CASSLSPRVEQYF	TGTGCCAGCAGTTTATCCCCGAGAGTCGAGCAGTACTTC
NA	TRBV7-6	TRBJ2-7	NA	CTSSLLFLGREQYF	TGTACCAGCAGCTTACTTTTTCTCGGCCGGGAGCAGTACTTC
NA	TRBV7-3	TRBJ1-1	NA	CASSSPLTGGSFSKTEAFF	TGTGCCAGCAGCTCCCCCCTAACCGGAGGCAGCTTTTCGAAGACTGAAGCTTTCTTT
NA	TRBV30	TRBJ1-5	NA	CAWSVQGLPGNQPQHF	TGTGCCTGGAGTGTACAAGGGCTTCCGGGCAATCAGCCCCAGCATTTT
TRBD2	TRBV6-5	TRBJ2-2	NA	CASSIPKRGTNTGELFF	TGTGCCAGCAGTATACCGAAGCGGGGAACGAACACCGGGGAGCTGTTTTTT
TRBD2	TRBV6-1	TRBJ2-1	NA	CASSEEVAGAGNEQFF	TGTGCCAGCAGTGAAGAGGTAGCGGGAGCAGGTAATGAGCAGTTCTTC
TRBD1	TRBV9	TRBJ2-1	NA	CASQGAFNEQFF	TGTGCCAGCCAGGGGGCCTTCAATGAGCAGTTCTTC
TRBD2	TRBV5-1	TRBJ2-1	NA	CASSLPPGLATNEQFF	TGCGCCAGCAGCTTGCCCCCAGGACTAGCGACCAATGAGCAGTTCTTC
NA	TRBV7-9	TRBJ1-5	few	CASSLEGSNQPQHF	TGTGCCAGCAGCTTAGAGGGGAGCAATCAGCCCCAGCATTTT
TRBD2	TRBV4-1	TRBJ2-7	NA	CASSQVVRGGPSYEQYF	TGCGCCAGCAGCCAAGTGGTTCGGGGGGGACCCTCCTACGAGCAGTACTTC
TRBD2	TRBV6-5	TRBJ2-1	NA	CASSYFSGIYNEQFF	TGTGCCAGCAGTTATTTCAGCGGGATCTACAATGAGCAGTTCTTC
NA	TRBV14	TRBJ1-1	NA	CASSQDPGAGTEAFF	TGTGCCAGCAGCCAAGATCCCGGAGCGGGCACTGAAGCTTTCTTT
NA	TRBV7-2	TRBJ2-3	NA	CASSPLPTDTRYF	TGTGCCAGCAGCCCACTACCCACAGATACGCGGTATTTT
TRBD2	TRBV25-1	TRBJ2-5	NA	CASSPPGTTLETQYF	TGTGCCAGCAGTCCCCCCGGGACTACCTTAGAGACCCAGTACTTC
TRBD1	TRBV28	TRBJ2-2	NA	CASSQSTGAGELVF	TGTGCCAGCAGCCAGTCTACAGGGGCCGGGGAGCTGGTTTTT
NA	TRBV10-3	TRBJ2-7	once	CAISPEGDEQYF	TGTGCCATCTCGCCTGAGGGGGACGAGCAGTACTTC
NA	TRBV28	TRBJ2-7	NA	CASSFEGGAAYEQYF	TGTGCCAGCAGTTTCGAGGGGGGTGCTGCCTACGAGCAGTACTTC
TRBD2	TRBV27	TRBJ2-1	NA	CASSLGLAGINEQFF	TGTGCCAGCAGTTTAGGCCTAGCGGGAATCAATGAGCAGTTCTTC
NA	TRBV5-5	TRBJ1-1	NA	CASSLEVSVNTEAFF	TGTGCCAGCAGCTTGGAAGTCAGTGTGAACACTGAAGCTTTCTTT
NA	TRBV20-1	TRBJ2-2	NA	CRAEKSLTGELFF	TGCAGGGCAGAAAAGTCCCTCACCGGGGAGCTGTTTTTT
NA	TRBV19	TRBJ2-2	NA	CASGGPGELFF	TGTGCCTCGGGGGGCCCCGGGGAGCTGTTTTTT
TRBD2	TRBV28	TRBJ2-5	NA	CATLEWREGRGTQYF	TGTGCCACTCTGGAATGGCGGGAGGGCCGGGGGACCCAGTACTTC
TRBD1	TRBV6-1	TRBJ1-2	NA	CASSQPGTGDYGYTF	TGTGCCAGCAGCCAACCCGGGACAGGGGACTATGGCTACACCTTC
TRBD2	TRBV19	TRBJ2-3	once	CASSMRTIAGGPDTQYF	TGTGCCAGTAGTATGAGGACTATAGCGGGAGGCCCAGATACGCAGTATTTT
NA	TRBV4-2	TRBJ2-7	NA	CASSQVEASSYEQYF	TGTGCCAGCAGCCAAGTGGAGGCTAGCTCCTACGAGCAGTACTTC
TRBD1	TRBV7-9	TRBJ2-7	NA	CASSITGTGYLEQYF	TGTGCCAGCAGCATAACCGGGACAGGGTATCTCGAGCAGTACTTC
NA	TRBV11-2	TRBJ1-1	NA	CASSLGTSWANTEAFF	TGTGCCAGCAGCTTAGGGACCAGCTGGGCGAACACTGAAGCTTTCTTT
TRBD1	TRBV18	TRBJ2-7	NA	CASSGQGSHEQYF	TGTGCCAGCTCAGGACAGGGTAGCCACGAGCAGTACTTC
TRBD1	TRBV2	TRBJ2-7	NA	CASLGTGLYEQYF	TGTGCCAGCCTGGGGACAGGACTCTACGAGCAGTACTTC
NA	TRBV28	TRBJ1-1	NA	CASSSPESNTEAFF	TGTGCCAGCAGCTCCCCAGAGTCGAACACTGAAGCTTTCTTT
NA	TRBV20-1	TRBJ2-2	NA	CSASKGGGELFF	TGCAGTGCTAGTAAGGGGGGCGGGGAGCTGTTTTTT
NA	TRBV15	TRBJ2-7	NA	CATSRDRSLSYEQYF	TGTGCCACCAGCAGAGACAGGTCCCTCTCCTACGAGCAGTACTTC
TRBD2	TRBV29-1	TRBJ2-2	NA	CSVEGGEGTPTGELFF	TGCAGCGTTGAAGGGGGGGAGGGGACTCCCACCGGGGAGCTGTTTTTT
NA	TRBV11-2	TRBJ2-7	NA	CASRTKTDPIPYEQYF	TGTGCCAGCAGGACCAAGACAGATCCTATTCCCTACGAGCAGTACTTC